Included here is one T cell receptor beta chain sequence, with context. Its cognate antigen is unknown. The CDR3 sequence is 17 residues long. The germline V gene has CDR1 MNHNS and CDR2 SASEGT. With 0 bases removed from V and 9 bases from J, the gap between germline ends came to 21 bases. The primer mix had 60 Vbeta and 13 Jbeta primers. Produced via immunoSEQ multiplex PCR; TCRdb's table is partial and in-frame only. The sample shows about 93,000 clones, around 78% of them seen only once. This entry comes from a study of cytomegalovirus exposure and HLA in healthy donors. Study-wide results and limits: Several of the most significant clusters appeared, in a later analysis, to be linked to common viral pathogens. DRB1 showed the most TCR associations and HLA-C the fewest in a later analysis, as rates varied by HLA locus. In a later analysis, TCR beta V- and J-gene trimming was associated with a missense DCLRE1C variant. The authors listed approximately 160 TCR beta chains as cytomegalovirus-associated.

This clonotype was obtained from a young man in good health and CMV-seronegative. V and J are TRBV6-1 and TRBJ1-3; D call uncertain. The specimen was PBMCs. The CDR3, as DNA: TGTGCCAGCAGTGAAGCTAGGAGGGTTAGATCCTCGGGCACCATATATTTT. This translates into CASSEARRVRSSGTIYF.